Following are 17 T cell receptor beta chains from one sample sequenced in a study of cytomegalovirus exposure and HLA in healthy donors. PCR primers comprised 60 Vbeta and 13 Jbeta primers. The table came from immunoSEQ multiplex PCR; TCRdb's copy has only in-frame clones and leaves some out. The table has about 160,000 clones, 80% seen once; the top ten hold under 6%. The sample was PBMCs. The receptor source for this set is a man between 25 and 39 years old in good health and CMV-seronegative.

This clone was counted between two and nine times. This chain connects TRBV5-6 to TRBJ1-6; the D is unclear. CDR1 SGHDT and CDR2 YYEEEE come from the germline V gene. This CDR3 contains 16 residues. The V end was cut by 4 bases, the J end by 0 bases, with 11 bases between. The CDR3 nucleotides are TGTGCCAGCAGCGATACTACGAGCTCCTATAATTCACCCCTCCACTTT. Residues: CASSDTTSSYNSPLHF. The complete variable domain, with remaining parts taken from reference TRBV5-6 and TRBJ1-6, reads DAGVTQSPTHLIKTRGQQVTLRCSPKSGHDTVSWYQQALGQGPQFIFQYYEEEERQRGNFPDRFSGHQFPNYSSELNVNALLLGDSALYLCASSDTTSSYNSPLHFGNGTRLTVT.

The chain is built from TRBV15 and TRBJ2-1, with 7 bases matching TRBD1. The CDR3 loop spans 14 amino acids. The ends lost 6 bases at V and 4 bases at J; junction bases unmatched: 6. CDR1 and CDR2 from the germline V gene are LNHNV and YYDKDF (reference sequence). The CDR3 region is CATRFGQEYNEQFF. Written as DNA, the CDR3 is TGTGCCACCAGGTTCGGACAGGAGTACAATGAGCAGTTCTTC. Using reference TRBV15 and TRBJ2-1 for the parts outside the CDR3, the full variable domain is DAMVIQNPRYQVTQFGKPVTLSCSQTLNHNVMYWYQQKSSQAPKLLFHYYDKDFNNEADTPDNFQSRRPNTSFCFLDIRSPGLGDTAMYLCATRFGQEYNEQFFGPGTRLTVL.

This chain links TRBV28 with TRBJ1-6; TRBD1 might be the D (6 bases). The CDR3 has 14 amino acids. Deletions cut 6 bases from V and 9 bases from J, with 15 bases between. Germline CDR1 reads MDHEN; CDR2 reads SYDVKM. In DNA, the CDR3 is TGTGCCAGCAGCGCCAGGGGTAGGGGTTCACCCCTCCACTTT. This codes for CASSARGRGSPLHF. The whole variable domain, filled in from reference TRBV28 and TRBJ1-6, reads DVKVTQSSRYLVKRTGEKVFLECVQDMDHENMFWYRQDPGLGLRLIYFSYDVKMKEKGDIPEGYSVSREKKERFSLILESASTNQTSMYLCASSARGRGSPLHFGNGTRLTVT.

The chain combines TRBV5-1 with TRBJ2-3; no clear D. The CDR3 totals 17 residues. CDR1 and CDR2 from the germline V gene are SGHRS and YFSETQ. V was cut by 2 bases and J by 2 bases, with 18 bases left in between. The CDR3 loop reads CASSLSSSGGYTDTQYF. CDR3 nucleotide sequence: TGCGCCAGCAGCTTATCTAGTTCCGGCGGCTACACAGATACGCAGTATTTT.

The chain couples TRBV7-2 to TRBJ2-7; D unclear. V gave up 5 bases and J gave up 4 bases, with 9 bases separating them. This CDR3 comprises 12 residues. In germline, CDR1 is SGHTA, CDR2 FQGNSA. CDR3 amino acids: CASSRQAYEQYF. In DNA form, the CDR3 reads TGTGCCAGCAGCCGGCAGGCTTACGAGCAGTACTTC. Looking up the rest from reference TRBV7-2 and TRBJ2-7 gives the full variable domain: GAGVSQSPSNKVTEKGKDVELRCDPISGHTALYWYRQSLGQGLEFLIYFQGNSAPDKSGLPSDRFSAERTGGSVSTLTIQRTQQEDSAVYLCASSRQAYEQYFGPGTRLTVT.

The rearrangement links TRBV5-1 to TRBJ1-1; D perhaps matches TRBD1 (5 bases). The CDR3 runs to 12 residues. V gave up 3 bases and J gave up 3 bases, with 6 bases separating them. Germline V lookup: CDR1 SGHRS, CDR2 YFSETQ. The CDR3 region is CASSWGDTEAFF. Written as DNA, the CDR3 is TGCGCCAGCAGCTGGGGGGACACTGAAGCTTTCTTT. Full variable domain (remainder filled in from reference TRBV5-1 and TRBJ1-1): KAGVTQTPRYLIKTRGQQVTLSCSPISGHRSVSWYQQTPGQGLQFLFEYFSETQRNKGNFPGRFSGRQFSNSRSEMNVSTLELGDSALYLCASSWGDTEAFFGQGTRLTVV.

The gene calls are TRBV28 and TRBJ1-1; D is unclear. V lost 5 bases and J lost 5, with 12 bases in between. Germline V gene lookup returns CDR1 MDHEN and CDR2 SYDVKM. The CDR3 runs to 13 residues. In DNA form, the CDR3 reads TGTGCCAGCAGTACAAGGACGGGAACTGAAGCTTTCTTT. It codes for CASSTRTGTEAFF.

CDR3 protein: CASSLTGGPNYGYTF. The CDR3 coding sequence is TGTGCCAGCAGCTTGACAGGGGGCCCTAACTATGGCTACACCTTC. The V gene is TRBV11-2, the J gene TRBJ1-2; the match to TRBD1 covers 10 bases. This CDR3 is 15 amino acids long. Per the germline V gene, CDR1 is SGHAT and CDR2 is FQNNGV. Unmatched junction bases numbered 1, after V lost 3 bases and J lost 0 bases.

Here the CDR3 DNA reads TGTGCCAGCAGTGTTACAAACGATCAGCCCCAGCATTTT. It is translated as CASSVTNDQPQHF. The chain recombines TRBV2 with TRBJ1-5; no firm D call. Germline V CDR1 and CDR2: SNHLY, FYNNEI. V lost 4 bases and J lost 5, with 9 bases in between. The CDR3 sequence is 13 residues long. The full variable domain, rest sourced from reference TRBV2 and TRBJ1-5, is EPEVTQTPSHQVTQMGQEVILRCVPISNHLYFYWYRQILGQKVEFLVSFYNNEISEKSEIFDDQFSVERPDGSNFTLKIRSTKLEDSAMYFCASSVTNDQPQHFGDGTRLSIL.

This chain uses TRBV28 with TRBJ1-2; 10 bases map to TRBD1. V trimming: 5 bases; J trimming: 6 bases; junction bases outside the gene matches: 9. Germline V gives CDR1 MDHEN, CDR2 SYDVKM. This CDR3 is built from 15 residues. CDR3 DNA: TGTGCCAGCAGTACCGGATCCGGGACAGGGGATGGCTACACCTTC. As protein: CASSTGSGTGDGYTF.

This chain uses TRBV18 with TRBJ1-1, with a possible D match to TRBD1 (5 bases). V was trimmed by 1 base and J by 3 bases, leaving 12 bases between them. CDR3 length equals 15 residues. Germline CDR1 KGHSH, CDR2 LQKENI. The CDR3 region has the DNA TGTGCCAGCTCACCACGGGGCCGCTTTGACACTGAAGCTTTCTTT. Residues: CASSPRGRFDTEAFF.

V is TRBV5-1 and J is TRBJ2-7, with TRBD2 identical over 7 bases. After removal of 5 bases from V and 3 bases from J, the junction contained 8 bases not matched to a gene. This CDR3 region has 14 residues. CDR1 and CDR2 from the germline V gene are SGHRS and YFSETQ. CDR3 sequence reads: CASRTASSGYEQYF. The CDR3, as DNA: TGCGCCAGCAGGACCGCCTCTAGCGGCTACGAGCAGTACTTC.

The chain has TRBV18 and TRBJ2-3, with 7 bases that match TRBD1. Germline V gives CDR1 KGHSH, CDR2 LQKENI. Losses at the gene ends were 7 bases for V and 3 bases for J; bases not matched to a gene: 4. CDR3 length: 13 amino acids. CDR3 sequence: CASCTGDTDTQYF. Written as DNA, the CDR3 is TGTGCCAGCTGCACAGGGGATACAGATACGCAGTATTTT.

J is TRBJ1-5 and V is TRBV7-2; D might be TRBD1 (6 bases). With 5 bases removed from V and 6 bases from J, the gap between germline ends came to 11 bases. This CDR3 contains 13 residues. In germline, CDR1 is SGHTA, CDR2 FQGNSA. The CDR3 DNA reads as TGTGCCAGCAGCCCATACAGGGCTCAGCCCCAGCATTTT. Protein sequence: CASSPYRAQPQHF. The complete variable domain, with remaining parts taken from reference TRBV7-2 and TRBJ1-5, reads GAGVSQSPSNKVTEKGKDVELRCDPISGHTALYWYRQSLGQGLEFLIYFQGNSAPDKSGLPSDRFSAERTGGSVSTLTIQRTQQEDSAVYLCASSPYRAQPQHFGDGTRLSIL.

The gene calls are TRBV19 and TRBJ2-5; 7 bases map to TRBD1. The junction had 3 bases not matched to a gene; V was cut back by 3 bases and J by 2 bases. This CDR3 has 14 amino acids. Germline assignment: CDR1 LNHDA and CDR2 SQIVND (reference sequence). The CDR3 sequence: CASSIRGQQETQYF. The CDR3 coding sequence is TGTGCCAGTAGTATCAGGGGACAGCAAGAGACCCAGTACTTC.

The chain has TRBV7-3 and TRBJ2-1; 11 bases align to TRBD2. Germline V gene sequence: CDR1 SGHTA, CDR2 FQGTGA. After removal of 1 base from V and 4 bases from J, the junction contained 6 bases not matched to a gene. This CDR3 region has 17 residues. CDR3 DNA: TGTGCCAGCAGCTTAATAGGTAGCGGGAGGGTATACAATGAGCAGTTCTTC. Its translation: CASSLIGSGRVYNEQFF.

Details on this clone: Other DNA sequences in the sample encode the same CDR3. The V call is TRBV29-1, the J call TRBJ2-1, with TRBD1 matching over 9 bases. The CDR3 has 15 residues. J was trimmed by 4 bases and V by 7 bases; bases with no gene match: 11. Germline V CDR1 and CDR2: SQVTM, ANQGSEA. CDR3 residues: CSAGTGLGSYNEQFF. The DNA for the CDR3 is TGCAGCGCTGGGACAGGGTTGGGCTCTTACAATGAGCAGTTCTTC.